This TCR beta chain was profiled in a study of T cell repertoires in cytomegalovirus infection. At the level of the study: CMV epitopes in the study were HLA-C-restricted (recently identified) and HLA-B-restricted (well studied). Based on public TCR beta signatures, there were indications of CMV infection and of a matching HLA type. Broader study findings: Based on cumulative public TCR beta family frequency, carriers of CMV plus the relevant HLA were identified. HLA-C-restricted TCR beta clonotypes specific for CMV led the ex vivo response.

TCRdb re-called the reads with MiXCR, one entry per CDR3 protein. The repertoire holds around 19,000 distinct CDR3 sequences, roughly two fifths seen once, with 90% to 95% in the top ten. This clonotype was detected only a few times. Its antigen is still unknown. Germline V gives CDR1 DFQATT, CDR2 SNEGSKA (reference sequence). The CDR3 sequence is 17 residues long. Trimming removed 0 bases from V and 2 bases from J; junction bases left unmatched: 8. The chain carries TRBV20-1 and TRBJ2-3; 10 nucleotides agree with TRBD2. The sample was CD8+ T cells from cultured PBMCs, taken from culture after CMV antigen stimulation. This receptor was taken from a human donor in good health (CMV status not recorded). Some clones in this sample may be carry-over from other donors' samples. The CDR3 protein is CSARDLTGLAVTDTQYF. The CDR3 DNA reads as TGCAGTGCTAGAGATCTGACCGGACTAGCGGTCACAGATACGCAGTATTTT.